The next 19 T cell receptor beta chains were all read from a single sample in a study of shared clonotypes between healthy human individuals. Clones were read by immunoSEQ multiplex PCR, and TCRdb kept only the in-frame ones, dropping some. The profile shows 2 million to 2.5 million clones, approximately 95% of them singletons. The sequenced sample consisted of naive CD4+ T cells from PBMCs. The sample's subset: CD45RA+ positively selected. Source of these receptors: a man between 18 and 29 years old in good health. Some clones in this sample may be carry-over from other donors' samples.

The chain employs TRBV5-1 and TRBJ2-3; D is possibly TRBD1 (6 bases). Trimming took off 3 bases at V and 4 bases at J, with 9 bases between the two ends. Germline CDR1 SGHRS, CDR2 YFSETQ. The CDR3 totals 13 residues. The CDR3: CASSSRGADTQYF. The CDR3 nucleotides are TGCGCCAGCAGCTCCAGGGGTGCAGATACGCAGTATTTT.

V and J are TRBV11-3 and TRBJ2-7, with D possibly being TRBD1 or TRBD2 (5 bases each). This CDR3 contains 13 residues. V shed 3 bases and J shed 3 bases, with 9 bases lying between them. Germline V gene sequence: CDR1 SGHNT, CDR2 YENEEA. The CDR3 reads CASSFSGSYEQYF. Written as DNA, the CDR3 is TGTGCCAGCAGCTTTTCAGGGAGCTACGAGCAGTACTTC.

This clone was seen a few times. The CDR3 loop reads CASSPVGGSNQPQHF. CDR3 sequence (DNA): TGTGCCAGCAGCCCCGTCGGGGGGAGCAATCAGCCCCAGCATTTT. The rearrangement joins TRBV7-9 to TRBJ1-5; possibly TRBD1 for D (5 bases). CDR3 length: 15 amino acids. CDR1 SEHNR and CDR2 FQNEAQ come from the germline V gene (reference sequence). Trimming took off 5 bases at V and 1 base at J, with 12 bases between the two ends.

This clone was counted once. V usage is TRBV5-5 and J usage is TRBJ1-2; D possibly corresponds to TRBD1 (5 bases). Germline CDR1 SGHKS, CDR2 YYEKEE (reference sequence). The V gene lost 0 bases and the J gene lost 8 bases, with 11 bases spanning the gap. The CDR3 has 13 residues. CDR3 nucleotide sequence: TGTGCCAGCAGCTTGGCAAGGGACCTCGGCTACACCTTC. Translation gives CASSLARDLGYTF.

The J gene is TRBJ1-2, the V gene TRBV28; unclear D gene. The germline V gene has CDR1 MDHEN and CDR2 SYDVKM. The CDR3 loop spans 14 amino acids. The V end was cut by 2 bases, the J end by 4 bases, with 11 bases between. CDR3 bases: TGTGCCAGCAGTTTAACGTCGGGGATCTATGGCTACACCTTC. This translates into CASSLTSGIYGYTF.

The rearrangement links TRBV6-1 to TRBJ2-2; a weak D match, TRBD2 (6 bases). Germline V gene lookup returns CDR1 MNHNS and CDR2 SASEGT. V dropped 2 bases and J dropped 4 bases, with 14 bases sitting between them. The CDR3 covers 16 residues. DNA for the CDR3: TGTGCCAGCAGTGAACGGGCTAGCGTAGGCACCGGGGAGCTGTTTTTT. Its translation: CASSERASVGTGELFF.

The chain links TRBV25-1 to TRBJ1-1; D is unclear. The V end was cut by 10 bases, the J end by 5 bases, with 26 bases between. The CDR3 is 16 amino acids. Germline CDR1 reads MGHDK; CDR2 reads SYGVNS. This chain's CDR3 is CATPATDGRRATEAFF. CDR3 bases: TGTGCCACCCCGGCGACGGACGGGAGGAGAGCGACTGAAGCTTTCTTT.

With respect to this clone: This clone may be a read error of a much larger clone one base away. Other DNA sequences in this sample translate to the same CDR3. This chain links TRBV5-8 with TRBJ1-5; unclear D gene. CDR1 and CDR2 from the germline V gene are SGHTS and YDEGEE. V lost 2 bases, J lost 6 bases, and 3 bases lay in between. The CDR3 is made up of 11 amino acids. The CDR3 region is CASSLGQPQHF. As DNA, the CDR3 is TGTGCCAGCAGCTTAGGTCAGCCCCAGCATTTT.

The chain carries TRBV29-1 and TRBJ2-1; D call uncertain. CDR3 size: 11 residues. Trimming shortened V by 7 bases and J by 6 bases, and 10 bases separated the two germline ends. CDR1 is SQVTM and CDR2 is ANQGSEA in the germline V gene. Here the CDR3 reads CSGTVGNEQFF. The CDR3 DNA is TGCAGCGGTACCGTCGGCAATGAGCAGTTCTTC.

The chain couples TRBV7-7 to TRBJ2-2, with TRBD1 identical over 9 bases. Looked up from germline, CDR1 is SSHAT and CDR2 is FNYEAQ (reference sequence). This CDR3 has 15 amino acids. V was clipped by 2 bases and J by 5 bases; unmatched bases: 3. The chain's CDR3 is CASSLLGQGTGELFF. The DNA of the CDR3 is TGTGCCAGCAGCTTATTGGGACAGGGTACCGGGGAGCTGTTTTTT. Full variable domain (rest looked up from reference TRBV7-7 and TRBJ2-2): GAGVSQSPRYKVTKRGQDVTLRCDPISSHATLYWYQQALGQGPEFLTYFNYEAQPDKSGLPSDRFSAERPEGSISTLTIQRTEQRDSAMYRCASSLLGQGTGELFFGEGSRLTVL.

This rearrangement joins TRBV7-6 to TRBJ2-4, with D possibly TRBD2 on 6 matching bases. Germline V gene sequence: CDR1 SGHVS, CDR2 FNYEAQ. Trimming took 5 bases from V and 7 from J, leaving 24 bases between them. This CDR3 comprises 17 residues. CDR3 DNA: TGTGCCAGCAGCCCCAGAGGTGGACGCGGGGCGAGTAACATTCAGTACTTC. Amino acid sequence: CASSPRGGRGASNIQYF.

This clone was seen once. The chain couples TRBV5-6 to TRBJ2-3; D unresolved. The V gene lost 1 base and the J gene lost 2 bases, with 20 bases spanning the gap. The CDR3 covers 18 residues. The germline CDR1 and CDR2 sequences are SGHDT and YYEEEE. Here the CDR3 reads CASSLLLLGRRHTDTQYF. The CDR3 DNA sequence: TGTGCCAGCAGCTTGTTGTTGCTGGGCAGGCGACACACAGATACGCAGTATTTT. The variable domain in full, completed from reference TRBV5-6 and TRBJ2-3, reads DAGVTQSPTHLIKTRGQQVTLRCSPKSGHDTVSWYQQALGQGPQFIFQYYEEEERQRGNFPDRFSGHQFPNYSSELNVNALLLGDSALYLCASSLLLLGRRHTDTQYFGPGTRLTVL.

The chain uses TRBV7-9 and TRBJ2-5; D is perhaps TRBD2 (5 bases). V was shortened by 6 bases and J by 4 bases, with 12 bases between the two germline ends. The germline gives CDR1 SEHNR, CDR2 FQNEAQ (reference sequence). This CDR3 is 13 amino acids long. Here the CDR3 reads CASRSNSAETQYF. The CDR3 DNA sequence: TGTGCCAGCAGGTCGAATAGCGCAGAGACCCAGTACTTC. The full variable domain, rest sourced from reference TRBV7-9 and TRBJ2-5, is DTGVSQNPRHKITKRGQNVTFRCDPISEHNRLYWYRQTLGQGPEFLTYFQNEAQLEKSRLLSDRFSAERPKGSFSTLEIQRTEQGDSAMYLCASRSNSAETQYFGPGTRLLVL.

This chain joins TRBV19 and TRBJ1-4; D is perhaps TRBD1 (5 bases). V lost 3 bases and J 7 bases, leaving 12 bases between the germline ends. Germline assignment: CDR1 LNHDA and CDR2 SQIVND (reference sequence). This CDR3 is built from 14 residues. The CDR3 region has the DNA TGTGCCAGTAGTATGGGGGGAAGTGGTGAAAAACTGTTTTTT. This gives the protein CASSMGGSGEKLFF.

The chain carries TRBV25-1 and TRBJ1-4, with D possibly being TRBD1 (5 bases). Germline CDR1 is MGHDK and CDR2 is SYGVNS. The CDR3 loop spans 14 amino acids. The V gene lost 5 bases and the J gene lost 7 bases, with 14 bases spanning the gap. CDR3 loop: CASSPLGGSEKLFF. The CDR3 DNA follows: TGTGCCAGCAGTCCACTGGGGGGGAGTGAAAAACTGTTTTTT.

This clone has a single count. The chain uses TRBV5-4 and TRBJ2-2; 7 bases line up with TRBD1. There are 17 residues in the CDR3. Trimming took 0 bases from V and 3 from J; bases not matched to a gene: 8. Germline assignment: CDR1 SGHNT and CDR2 YYREEE (reference sequence). CDR3 in amino acids: CASSLVPRDRHTGELFF. CDR3 in DNA: TGTGCCAGCAGCTTGGTTCCGAGGGACAGACACACCGGGGAGCTGTTTTTT.

This chain's CDR3 is CSAPSGVSTF. The CDR3 DNA reads TGCAGTGCTCCTTCAGGGGTATCCACCTTC. The chain employs TRBV20-1 and TRBJ1-2; possible D gene TRBD1, 6 bases. The CDR3 contains 10 residues. The V gene lost 5 bases and the J gene lost 13 bases, with 14 bases spanning the gap. From germline, CDR1 is DFQATT and CDR2 SNEGSKA (reference sequence).

The chain is built from TRBV4-3 and TRBJ1-2; 7 bases are shared with TRBD1. CDR1 is LGHNA and CDR2 is YSLEER in the germline V gene. The CDR3 spans 15 residues. V was pared by 0 bases and J by 4 bases, with 5 bases of the junction left unmatched. The CDR3 reads CASSQDPGGLYGYTF. The CDR3 DNA sequence: TGCGCCAGCAGCCAAGATCCAGGGGGTCTCTATGGCTACACCTTC.

The V gene is TRBV28, the J gene TRBJ2-1; possibly TRBD1 for D (6 bases). Deletions cut 6 bases from V and 3 bases from J, with 15 bases between. This CDR3 is built from 15 residues. Germline CDR1 MDHEN, CDR2 SYDVKM. CDR3 amino acids: CASSRPSDSYNEQFF. The CDR3 DNA reads as TGTGCCAGCAGCCGCCCCTCGGACAGCTACAATGAGCAGTTCTTC.